This record covers a single T cell receptor (beta chain). Antigen: not known. CDR3 length: 17 residues. The germline V gene encodes CDR1 LNHNV and CDR2 YYDKDF (reference sequence). V was pared by 1 base and J by 8 bases, with 20 bases between. This specimen comes from a study of post-analysis software for immune sequencing data. Overall study results and limits: Patients used about five TRBV segments, including TRBV5-6, TRBV5-1 and TRBV20-1, more often than controls. People with multiple sclerosis had a significantly lower normalized Chao1 diversity than controls did.

Unique molecular identifiers were carried by the TCR beta cDNA libraries. The T cell input of roughly 0.95 to 11 million gave hundreds of thousands of cDNA molecules. TCRdb re-derived calls from the PCR reads in MiXCR, one entry per CDR3 protein. The sample carries 250,000 to 300,000 distinct CDR3 sequences, 35% to 40% recorded once. This clonotype was obtained from a girl aged 10 to 17 with multiple sclerosis. Sequenced sample: blood. V gene TRBV15 combines with J gene TRBJ2-2, with a weak D call TRBD2 (6 bases). CDR3 sequence: CATSRGSGGPLWGELFF. CDR3 nucleotides: TGTGCCACCAGCAGAGGCAGTGGAGGGCCCCTTTGGGGGGAGCTGTTTTTT.